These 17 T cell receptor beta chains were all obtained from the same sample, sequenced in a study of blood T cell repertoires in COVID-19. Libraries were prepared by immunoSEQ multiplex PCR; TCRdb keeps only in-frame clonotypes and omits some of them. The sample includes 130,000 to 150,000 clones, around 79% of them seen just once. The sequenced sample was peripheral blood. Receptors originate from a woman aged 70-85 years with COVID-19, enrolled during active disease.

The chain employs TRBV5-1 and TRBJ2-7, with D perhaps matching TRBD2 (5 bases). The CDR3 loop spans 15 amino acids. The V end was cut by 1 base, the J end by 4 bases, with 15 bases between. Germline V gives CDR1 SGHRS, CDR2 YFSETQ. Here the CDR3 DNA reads TGCGCCAGCAGCTTGAGGCAGGATAGGACTTACGAGCAGTACTTC. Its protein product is CASSLRQDRTYEQYF.

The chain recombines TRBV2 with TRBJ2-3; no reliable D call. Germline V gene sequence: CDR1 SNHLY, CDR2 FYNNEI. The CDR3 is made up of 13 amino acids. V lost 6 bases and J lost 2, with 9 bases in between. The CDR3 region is CASRLEHTDTQYF. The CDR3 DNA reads TGTGCCAGCAGACTGGAGCACACAGATACGCAGTATTTT.

The CDR3 DNA follows: TGTGCCAGTAGCCCCGGGACTAGCATTGGCGAGCAGTACTTC. It yields the protein CASSPGTSIGEQYF. The rearrangement links TRBV19 to TRBJ2-7; 9 bases map to TRBD2. V was pared by 6 bases and J by 6 bases, with 9 bases of the junction left unmatched. The CDR3 loop spans 14 amino acids. Per germline, CDR1 LNHDA and CDR2 SQIVND (reference sequence).

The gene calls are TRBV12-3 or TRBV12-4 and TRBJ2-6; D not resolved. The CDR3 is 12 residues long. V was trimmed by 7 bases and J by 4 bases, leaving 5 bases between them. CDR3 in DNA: TGTGCCAGCACCCGGGGGGCCAACGTCCTGACTTTC. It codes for CASTRGANVLTF.

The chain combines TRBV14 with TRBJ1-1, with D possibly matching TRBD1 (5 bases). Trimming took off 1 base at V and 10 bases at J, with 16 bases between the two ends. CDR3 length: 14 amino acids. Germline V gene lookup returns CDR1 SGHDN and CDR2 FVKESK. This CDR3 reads CASSQVGAASGAFF. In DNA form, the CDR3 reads TGTGCCAGCAGCCAAGTAGGGGCCGCTTCGGGAGCTTTCTTT.

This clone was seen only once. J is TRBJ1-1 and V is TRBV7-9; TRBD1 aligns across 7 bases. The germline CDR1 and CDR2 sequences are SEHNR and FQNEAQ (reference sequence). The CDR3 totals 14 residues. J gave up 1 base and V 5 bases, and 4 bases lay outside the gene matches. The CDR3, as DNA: TGTGCCAGCAGCCCGACAGGGAGGAACACTGAAGCTTTCTTT. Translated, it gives CASSPTGRNTEAFF.

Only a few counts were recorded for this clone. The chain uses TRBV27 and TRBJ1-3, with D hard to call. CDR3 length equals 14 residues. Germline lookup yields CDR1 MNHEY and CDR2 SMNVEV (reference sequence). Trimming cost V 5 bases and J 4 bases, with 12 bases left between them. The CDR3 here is CASSPLPEGNTIYF. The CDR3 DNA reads TGTGCCAGCAGTCCATTGCCGGAGGGAAACACCATATATTTT.

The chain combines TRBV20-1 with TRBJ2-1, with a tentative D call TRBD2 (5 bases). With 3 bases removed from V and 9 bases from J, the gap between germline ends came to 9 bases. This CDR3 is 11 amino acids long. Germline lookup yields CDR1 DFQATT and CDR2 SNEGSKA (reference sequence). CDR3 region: CSASGGGEQFF. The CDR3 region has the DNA TGCAGTGCTAGTGGAGGTGGTGAGCAGTTCTTC.

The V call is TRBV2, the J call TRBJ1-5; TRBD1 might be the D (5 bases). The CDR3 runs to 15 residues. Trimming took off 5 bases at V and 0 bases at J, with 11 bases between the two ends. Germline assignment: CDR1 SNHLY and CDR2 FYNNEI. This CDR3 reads CASSYGRVSNQPQHF. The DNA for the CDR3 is TGTGCCAGCAGTTACGGCAGGGTTAGCAATCAGCCCCAGCATTTT.

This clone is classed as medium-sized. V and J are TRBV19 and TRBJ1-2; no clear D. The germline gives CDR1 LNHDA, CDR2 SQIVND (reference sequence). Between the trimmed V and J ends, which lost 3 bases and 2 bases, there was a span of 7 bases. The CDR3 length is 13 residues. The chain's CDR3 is CASSMRQNYGYTF. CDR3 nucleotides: TGTGCCAGTAGTATGCGGCAAAACTATGGCTACACCTTC.

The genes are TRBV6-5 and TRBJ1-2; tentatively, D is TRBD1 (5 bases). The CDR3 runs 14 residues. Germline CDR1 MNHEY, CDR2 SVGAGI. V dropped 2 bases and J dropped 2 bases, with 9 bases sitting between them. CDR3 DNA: TGTGCCAGCAGTTACGGTACAGGAAACTATGGCTACACCTTC. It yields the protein CASSYGTGNYGYTF.

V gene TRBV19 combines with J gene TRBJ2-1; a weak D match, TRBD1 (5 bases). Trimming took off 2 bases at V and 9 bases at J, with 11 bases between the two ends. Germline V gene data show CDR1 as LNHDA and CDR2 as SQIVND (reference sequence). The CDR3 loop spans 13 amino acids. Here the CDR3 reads CASSISRASEQFF. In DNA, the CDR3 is TGTGCCAGTAGTATAAGCAGGGCAAGTGAGCAGTTCTTC.

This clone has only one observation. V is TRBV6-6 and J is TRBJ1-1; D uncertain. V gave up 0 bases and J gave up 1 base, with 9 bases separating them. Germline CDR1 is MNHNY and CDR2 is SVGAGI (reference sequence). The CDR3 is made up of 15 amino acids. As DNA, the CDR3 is TGTGCCAGCAGTTACTCCAGGATAGAGAACACTGAAGCTTTCTTT. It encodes CASSYSRIENTEAFF.

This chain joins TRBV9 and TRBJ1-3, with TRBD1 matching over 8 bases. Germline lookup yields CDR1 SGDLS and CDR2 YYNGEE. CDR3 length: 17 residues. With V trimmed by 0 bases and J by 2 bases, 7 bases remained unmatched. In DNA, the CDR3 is TGTGCCAGCAGCGTAGTGGACCAGGGGGCAGCTGGAAACACCATATATTTT. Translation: CASSVVDQGAAGNTIYF.

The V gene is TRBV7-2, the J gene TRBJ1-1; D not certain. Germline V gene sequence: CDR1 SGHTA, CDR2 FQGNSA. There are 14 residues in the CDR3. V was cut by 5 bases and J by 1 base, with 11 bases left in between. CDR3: CASSPHIKNTEAFF. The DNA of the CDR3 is TGTGCCAGCAGCCCGCACATTAAGAACACTGAAGCTTTCTTT.

The CDR3 is CASSLASSSSYNSPLHF. Here the CDR3 DNA reads TGTGCCAGCAGCTTAGCTTCTAGCAGCTCCTATAATTCACCCCTCCACTTT. This chain links TRBV7-8 with TRBJ1-6; D not resolved. Germline CDR1 and CDR2: SGHVS and FQNEAQ. Trimming left V 0 bases short and J 0 bases short, with 9 bases between. The CDR3 runs to 17 residues.

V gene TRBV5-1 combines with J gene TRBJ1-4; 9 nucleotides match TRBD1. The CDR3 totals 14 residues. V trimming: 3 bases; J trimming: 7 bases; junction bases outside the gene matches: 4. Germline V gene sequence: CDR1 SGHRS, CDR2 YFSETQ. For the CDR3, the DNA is TGCGCCAGCAGCTGGGGACAGGGAGGTGAAAAACTGTTTTTT. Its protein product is CASSWGQGGEKLFF.